This is a list of T cell receptor beta chains from one sample in a study. TCRdb re-derived calls from the multiplex PCR reads in MiXCR, one entry per CDR3 protein. The sample consists of approximately 250 distinct CDR3 sequences, approximately 3.9% of them appearing once. The sample taken for sequencing was naive CD4+ T cells sorted from blood. Every receptor here comes from a female donor with breast cancer. Each CDR3 is given with its conserved first and last residue. The D gene is left open where the match is weak. Clone size is stated in some rows and not others, as once, few, many or a class when expanded.

J | size | D | V | CDR3 | DNA
TRBJ1-2 | large | - | TRBV12-3/TRBV12-4 | CASSLRGVYGYTF | TGTGCCAGCAGCCTCCGGGGTGTTTATGGCTACACCTTC
TRBJ1-2 | medium-sized | - | TRBV12-3/TRBV12-4 | CASSFLGKNYGYTF | TGTGCCAGCAGTTTTCTGGGGAAGAACTATGGCTACACCTTC
TRBJ1-2 | large | - | TRBV12-3/TRBV12-4 | CASSLTGAPNYGYTF | TGTGCCAGCAGTTTGACTGGGGCCCCTAACTATGGCTACACCTTC
TRBJ1-2 | medium-sized | - | TRBV12-3/TRBV12-4 | CASSFNRDYGYTF | TGTGCCAGCAGTTTTAACAGGGATTATGGCTACACCTTC
TRBJ1-2 | large | - | TRBV12-3/TRBV12-4 | CASSLRDNYGYTF | TGTGCCAGCAGTTTGAGGGACAACTATGGCTACACCTTC
TRBJ1-2 | few | - | TRBV12-3/TRBV12-4 | CASNTEGGYGYTF | TGTGCCAGCAATACAGAGGGCGGCTATGGCTACACCTTC
TRBJ1-2 | large | - | TRBV12-3/TRBV12-4 | CASSPTGDRAYGYTF | TGTGCCAGCAGTCCCACAGGAGACCGAGCTTATGGCTACACCTTC
TRBJ1-2 | medium-sized | - | TRBV12-3/TRBV12-4 | CASTVTGGGYTF | TGTGCCAGCACCGTAACAGGCGGTGGCTACACCTTC
TRBJ1-2 | large | - | TRBV12-3/TRBV12-4 | CASSLGYGYTF | TGTGCCAGCAGTTTGGGGTATGGCTACACCTTC
TRBJ1-2 | medium-sized | - | TRBV12-3/TRBV12-4 | CASSLSARGGGYTF | TGTGCCAGCAGTTTATCCGCCAGGGGAGGTGGCTACACCTTC
TRBJ1-2 | - | - | TRBV12-3/TRBV12-4 | CASNTWGGYGYTF | TGTGCCAGCAATACATGGGGCGGCTATGGCTACACCTTC
TRBJ1-2 | large | - | TRBV12-3/TRBV12-4 | CASRRRGSGYTF | TGTGCCAGCAGGAGGAGGGGAAGCGGCTACACCTTC
TRBJ1-2 | large | - | TRBV12-3/TRBV12-4 | CASSFRGVNYGYTF | TGTGCCAGCAGTTTTAGAGGGGTTAACTATGGCTACACCTTC
TRBJ1-2 | large | TRBD1 | TRBV12-3/TRBV12-4 | CASMTGENYGYTF | TGTGCCAGCATGACAGGGGAGAACTATGGCTACACCTTC
TRBJ1-2 | large | - | TRBV12-3/TRBV12-4 | CASSSHTEHLYGYTF | TGTGCCAGCAGTTCTCACACAGAGCATCTCTATGGCTACACCTTC
TRBJ1-2 | medium-sized | - | TRBV12-3/TRBV12-4 | CASSLNSDYGYTF | TGTGCCAGCAGTTTAAACAGTGATTATGGCTACACCTTC
TRBJ1-2 | - | TRBD1 | TRBV12-3/TRBV12-4 | CASSPRGQGYGYTF | TGTGCCAGCAGTCCGAGGGGACAGGGCTATGGCTACACCTTC
TRBJ1-2 | large | - | TRBV12-3/TRBV12-4 | CASSSSGYGYTF | TGTGCCAGCAGTTCCTCAGGCTATGGCTACACCTTC
TRBJ1-2 | medium-sized | - | TRBV12-3/TRBV12-4 | CASTPHYNNYGYTF | TGTGCCAGCACCCCACACTATAATAACTATGGCTACACCTTC
TRBJ1-2 | hyperexpanded | - | TRBV12-3/TRBV12-4 | CASSSPPGEGYTF | TGTGCCAGCAGTTCCCCTCCAGGGGAGGGCTACACCTTC
TRBJ1-2 | large | - | TRBV12-3/TRBV12-4 | CASRPTNYGYTF | TGTGCCAGCAGGCCCACTAACTATGGCTACACCTTC
TRBJ1-2 | large | - | TRBV12-3/TRBV12-4 | CASSLAGSYSYGYTF | TGTGCCAGCAGTTTAGCGGGCAGTTACTCCTATGGCTACACCTTC
TRBJ1-2 | hyperexpanded | TRBD1 | TRBV12-3/TRBV12-4 | CASSLEGTGFGGYTF | TGTGCCAGCAGTTTAGAAGGGACAGGGTTTGGTGGCTACACCTTC
TRBJ1-2 | large | - | TRBV12-3/TRBV12-4 | CASSLHSPLGSNYGYTF | TGTGCCAGCAGTTTACATAGTCCTCTGGGATCTAACTATGGCTACACCTTC
TRBJ1-2 | few | - | TRBV12-3/TRBV12-4 | CASSSEASNYGYTF | TGTGCCAGCAGTTCGGAGGCAAGTAACTATGGCTACACCTTC
TRBJ1-2 | medium-sized | - | TRBV12-3/TRBV12-4 | CASSGEQRIYGYTF | TGTGCCAGCTCCGGGGAGCAGAGGATCTATGGCTACACCTTC
TRBJ1-2 | large | - | TRBV12-3/TRBV12-4 | CASSRGYGYTF | TGTGCCAGCAGTCGGGGATATGGCTACACCTTC
TRBJ1-2 | large | - | TRBV12-3/TRBV12-4 | CASSLNPYGYTF | TGTGCCAGCAGTTTGAATCCGTATGGCTACACCTTC
TRBJ1-2 | large | - | TRBV12-3/TRBV12-4 | CASSPAELYGYTF | TGTGCCAGCAGTCCAGCAGAGTTATATGGCTACACCTTC
TRBJ1-2 | large | - | TRBV12-3/TRBV12-4 | CASSFGREGYGYTF | TGTGCCAGCAGTTTTGGCAGGGAGGGATATGGCTACACCTTC
TRBJ1-2 | large | - | TRBV12-3/TRBV12-4 | CASSFGRNYGYTF | TGTGCCAGCAGTTTCGGCAGAAACTATGGCTACACCTTC
TRBJ1-2 | large | - | TRBV12-3/TRBV12-4 | CASSLVQGGYYGYTF | TGTGCCAGCAGTTTAGTTCAGGGAGGGTACTATGGCTACACCTTC
TRBJ1-2 | large | TRBD1 | TRBV12-3/TRBV12-4 | CASRPTDRDLHGYTF | TGTGCCAGCAGACCGACGGACAGGGACCTTCATGGCTACACCTTC
TRBJ1-2 | large | - | TRBV12-3/TRBV12-4 | CASSFRTLDGYTF | TGTGCCAGCAGTTTCAGGACATTAGATGGCTACACCTTC
TRBJ1-2 | medium-sized | TRBD1 | TRBV12-3/TRBV12-4 | CASRPGQGPSRF | TGTGCCAGCAGACCGGGACAGGGGCCCTCTCGCTTC
TRBJ1-2 | large | - | TRBV12-3/TRBV12-4 | CASSLENYGYTF | TGTGCCAGCAGTTTAGAAAACTATGGCTACACCTTC
TRBJ1-2 | few | - | TRBV12-3/TRBV12-4 | CASSPQGEGYTF | TGTGCCAGCAGTCCACAGGGTGAGGGCTACACCTTC
TRBJ1-2 | hyperexpanded | - | TRBV12-3/TRBV12-4 | CASSPDGYGYTF | TGTGCCAGCAGTCCGGACGGCTATGGCTACACCTTC
TRBJ1-2 | medium-sized | TRBD1 | TRBV12-3/TRBV12-4 | CASTSRQGYGYTF | TGTGCCAGCACCTCCCGACAGGGCTATGGCTACACCTTC
TRBJ1-2 | medium-sized | - | TRBV12-3/TRBV12-4 | CASSWGRAGYTF | TGTGCCAGCAGTTGGGGCAGGGCTGGCTACACCTTC
TRBJ1-2 | medium-sized | - | TRBV12-3/TRBV12-4 | CASTRAGALGYGYTF | TGTGCCAGCACCAGAGCAGGGGCATTAGGGTATGGCTACACCTTC
TRBJ1-2 | - | TRBD1 | TRBV12-3/TRBV12-4 | CASTHRQGYGYTF | TGTGCCAGCACCCACCGACAGGGCTATGGCTACACCTTC
TRBJ1-2 | large | TRBD1 | TRBV12-3/TRBV12-4 | CASSPGQNYGYTF | TGTGCCAGCAGCCCGGGACAGAACTATGGCTACACCTTC
TRBJ1-2 | medium-sized | - | TRBV12-3/TRBV12-4 | CASRRERENYGYTF | TGTGCCAGCCGAAGGGAGCGGGAGAACTATGGCTACACCTTC
TRBJ1-2 | large | - | TRBV12-3/TRBV12-4 | CASSPDYGYTF | TGTGCCAGCAGTCCAGACTATGGCTACACCTTC
TRBJ1-2 | large | - | TRBV12-3/TRBV12-4 | CASRKGDYGYTF | TGTGCCAGCAGGAAGGGTGACTATGGCTACACCTTC
TRBJ1-2 | few | TRBD1 | TRBV12-3/TRBV12-4 | CASSLVTGRDYGYTF | TGTGCCAGCAGTTTAGTGACAGGGAGGGACTATGGCTACACCTTC
TRBJ1-2 | hyperexpanded | - | TRBV12-3/TRBV12-4 | CASSPQGGDYTF | TGTGCCAGCAGTCCACAGGGTGGGGACTACACCTTC
TRBJ1-2 | medium-sized | - | TRBV12-3/TRBV12-4 | CASSSQAAHGYTF | TGTGCCAGCAGTTCACAGGCGGCACATGGCTACACCTTC
TRBJ1-2 | large | - | TRBV12-3/TRBV12-4 | CASSFLREYGYTF | TGTGCCAGCAGTTTTCTCAGGGAGTATGGCTACACCTTC
TRBJ1-2 | - | - | TRBV12-3/TRBV12-4 | CASSSWASNYGYTF | TGTGCCAGCAGTTCGTGGGCAAGTAACTATGGCTACACCTTC
TRBJ1-2 | large | - | TRBV12-3/TRBV12-4 | CASSSVGYGYTF | TGTGCCAGCAGCTCTGTAGGCTATGGCTACACCTTC
TRBJ1-2 | large | - | TRBV12-3/TRBV12-4 | CASSLAGLGTLYGYTF | TGTGCCAGCAGTTTAGCAGGGTTGGGAACCCTCTATGGCTACACCTTC
TRBJ1-2 | - | - | TRBV12-3/TRBV12-4 | CASSSTEGVNYGYTF | TGTGCCAGCAGTTCTACAGAGGGAGTTAACTATGGCTACACCTTC
TRBJ1-2 | large | TRBD1 | TRBV12-3/TRBV12-4 | CASSVGTDYGYTF | TGTGCCAGCAGTGTCGGGACAGACTATGGCTACACCTTC